This T cell receptor (beta chain) originates from a study of spatial heterogeneity in lung cancer. About the study: Alpha-chain detections were consistently fewer than beta-chain detections among the sequences. Study findings and constraints: Tracking of tumor mutation counts was seen in expanded intratumoral alpha and beta TCR counts.

Germline CDR1 reads DFQATT; CDR2 reads SNEGSKA (reference sequence). The V end was cut by 2 bases, the J end by 7 bases, with 12 bases between. The CDR3 length is 13 residues. This clonotype has a count of ten or more. Its antigen is not known. Every TCR cDNA molecule bore its own unique molecular identifier. TCRdb re-called the 5' RACE reads through MiXCR, storing one row per CDR3 protein. The table lists under 20,000 distinct CDR3 sequences, around 6.5% of them singletons. The time point denotes: sample taken at primary tumor resection. The TCR was taken from a female donor with early-stage non-small cell lung cancer. Sample: lung tumor tissue, taken at surgery. The rearrangement uses TRBV20-1 and TRBJ1-3; D unclear. CDR3 loop: CSARPTRVNTIYF. CDR3 nucleotides: TGCAGTGCTAGACCCACTCGCGTGAACACCATATATTTT.